These T cell receptor beta chains were read from a single sample in a study of memory CD4+ T cells and cytomegalovirus serostatus. Method: immunoSEQ multiplex PCR; TCRdb's copy keeps in-frame clones and lacks some. The repertoire holds tens of thousands of clones, roughly three quarters seen once, with about 0.79% in the top ten. Sequences were obtained from memory CD4+ T cells from blood. These receptors originate from an adult in good health and CMV-seronegative. The CDR3 runs from the conserved cysteine through the conserved F or W. A D gene is named only where the DNA matches it firmly. Expanded clones are given a class, and other clones once, few, many or no size at all.

>TRBV19|TRBJ1-5|.|few
CARGDGPQHF
TGTGCCAGAGGAGACGGGCCCCAGCATTTT
>TRBV7-7|TRBJ2-5|TRBD2|.
CASSLGLAGVQETQYF
TGTGCCAGCAGCCTGGGGCTAGCGGGGGTTCAAGAGACCCAGTACTTC
>TRBV5-8|TRBJ1-4|.|once
CASSFSGAGEKLFF
TGTGCCAGCAGCTTCTCGGGAGCAGGAGAAAAACTGTTTTTT
>TRBV6-1|TRBJ2-5|.|.
CASRFSGEQTQYF
TGTGCCAGCAGATTTTCGGGGGAACAGACCCAGTACTTC
>TRBV10-2|TRBJ2-7|.|once
CASSWQGYEQYF
TGCGCCAGCAGTTGGCAGGGCTACGAGCAGTACTTC
>TRBV10-2|TRBJ1-5|.|once
CASSDIWGGGQPQHF
TGCGCCAGCAGTGATATCTGGGGGGGCGGTCAGCCCCAGCATTTT
>TRBV6-6|TRBJ1-4|.|.
CASSYGGEKLFF
TGTGCCAGCAGTTACGGGGGGGAAAAACTGTTTTTT
>TRBV6-5|TRBJ2-7|.|.
CASSPFDGPYEQYF
TGTGCCAGCAGCCCCTTTGACGGACCCTACGAGCAGTACTTC
>TRBV4-3|TRBJ1-2|.|.
CASSQVPSAVYGYTF
TGCGCCAGCAGCCAAGTTCCGTCAGCAGTCTATGGCTACACCTTC
>TRBV11-2|TRBJ1-3|.|.
CASSLAQYYGNTIYF
TGTGCCAGCAGCTTAGCTCAGTATTACGGAAACACCATATATTTT
>TRBV6-1|TRBJ1-6|.|.
CASSPASYNSPLHF
TGTGCCAGCAGCCCAGCCAGCTATAATTCACCCCTCCACTTT
>TRBV10-3|TRBJ1-1|.|.
CAISEPGTEAFF
TGTGCCATCAGTGAGCCGGGAACTGAAGCTTTCTTT
>TRBV19|TRBJ1-5|.|.
CASSIDSIRGGGRSNQPQHF
TGTGCCAGTAGTATAGATTCGATTCGGGGAGGGGGACGGTCTAATCAGCCCCAGCATTTT
>TRBV4-1|TRBJ1-3|.|few
CASSQEATQNTIYF
TGCGCCAGCAGCCAAGAAGCCACCCAAAACACCATATATTTT
>TRBV14|TRBJ2-2|TRBD1|.
CASSQGQGAALMRLFF
TGTGCCAGCAGCCAAGGACAGGGGGCGGCGTTAATGCGGCTGTTTTTT
>TRBV19|TRBJ2-3|.|.
CASSTTTQTAGSYSTDTQYF
TGTGCCAGTAGTACAACGACTCAGACCGCGGGATCCTATAGCACAGATACGCAGTATTTT
>TRBV7-8|TRBJ2-7|.|.
CASSSLDSNNEQYF
TGTGCCAGCAGCTCCCTAGACAGTAACAACGAGCAGTACTTC
>TRBV10-3|TRBJ2-3|TRBD1|once
CAIRGDSEADTQYF
TGTGCCATCAGGGGGGACAGTGAAGCAGATACGCAGTATTTT
>TRBV5-6|TRBJ2-7|.|.
CASSYYWGATISYEQYF
TGTGCCAGCAGCTATTACTGGGGGGCCACCATCTCCTACGAGCAGTACTTC
>TRBV7-2|TRBJ1-6|.|.
CASSLETLGNSPLHF
TGTGCCAGCAGCTTAGAGACTCTCGGGAATTCACCCCTCCACTTT
>TRBV14|TRBJ1-2|.|.
CASSPDTQYGYTF
TGTGCCAGCAGCCCAGACACGCAATATGGCTACACCTTC
>TRBV12-5|TRBJ2-7|TRBD2|.
CASGRNSGGITYEQYF
TGTGCTAGTGGTCGCAACAGCGGGGGGATCACCTACGAGCAGTACTTC
>TRBV14|TRBJ1-4|TRBD1|.
CASSLTTGNKLFF
TGTGCCAGCAGCCTCACGACAGGGAATAAGCTGTTTTTT
>TRBV6-1|TRBJ2-7|TRBD1|.
CASRENTGGAYEQYF
TGTGCCAGCAGGGAGAATACAGGGGGAGCTTACGAGCAGTACTTC
>TRBV28|TRBJ1-1|.|.
CASSSGAGTEAFF
TGTGCCAGCAGTTCAGGGGCTGGCACTGAAGCTTTCTTT
>TRBV4-2|TRBJ2-7|.|.
CASSQEASSEQYF
TGTGCCAGCAGCCAAGAAGCGTCTAGCGAGCAGTACTTC
>TRBV19|TRBJ2-6|.|.
CASGPHGSGANVLTF
TGTGCCAGTGGGCCCCACGGCTCTGGGGCCAACGTCCTGACTTTC
>TRBV7-2|TRBJ1-1|.|.
CASSPSRHTEAFF
TGTGCCAGCAGCCCAAGTAGGCACACTGAAGCTTTCTTT
>TRBV27|TRBJ1-6|.|.
CASRQETGLSSYNSPLHF
TGTGCCAGCAGACAGGAAACAGGGCTGAGCTCCTATAATTCACCCCTCCACTTT
>TRBV9|TRBJ2-1|TRBD2|.
CASSPSGGAHNEQFF
TGTGCCAGCAGCCCTAGCGGGGGGGCCCACAATGAGCAGTTCTTC
>TRBV18|TRBJ2-5|.|.
CASSPEETQYF
TGTGCCAGCTCACCCGAAGAGACCCAGTACTTC
>TRBV29-1|TRBJ2-1|TRBD2|once
CSVEEGGVHDEQFF
TGCAGCGTTGAAGAGGGGGGGGTTCACGATGAGCAGTTCTTC
>TRBV9|TRBJ1-1|TRBD1|.
CASSVSERGTGVTEAFF
TGTGCCAGCAGCGTATCGGAAAGGGGGACAGGAGTCACTGAAGCTTTCTTT
>TRBV2|TRBJ1-5|.|.
CASSEMGDQPQHF
TGTGCCAGCAGTGAAATGGGTGATCAGCCCCAGCATTTT
>TRBV6-5|TRBJ1-2|.|.
CASSIGQGIGHGYTF
TGTGCCAGCAGCATCGGGCAGGGAATAGGACATGGCTACACCTTC
>TRBV7-9|TRBJ2-3|.|.
CASSLVGGSDTQYF
TGTGCCAGCAGCTTAGTCGGGGGTTCAGATACGCAGTATTTT
>TRBV7-9|TRBJ1-1|.|.
CASSSYVVAVHRPGTEAFF
TGTGCCAGCAGCTCCTACGTAGTGGCAGTTCACCGCCCTGGTACTGAAGCTTTCTTT
>TRBV28|TRBJ1-1|TRBD1|.
CASRGTANTEAFF
TGTGCCAGCAGGGGGACAGCGAACACTGAAGCTTTCTTT
>TRBV2|TRBJ1-1|TRBD1|.
CASSEHRGNTEAFF
TGTGCCAGCAGTGAACACAGGGGGAACACTGAAGCTTTCTTT
>TRBV30|TRBJ1-5|.|.
CAWTAEGKPQHF
TGTGCCTGGACGGCGGAAGGAAAGCCCCAGCATTTT
>TRBV30|TRBJ1-2|TRBD1|.
CAWSRDRGTGYTF
TGTGCCTGGAGTCGGGACAGGGGAACTGGCTACACCTTC
>TRBV10-3|TRBJ2-3|TRBD1|.
CAISGTGGTDTQYF
TGTGCCATCAGTGGGACAGGGGGCACAGATACGCAGTATTTT
>TRBV7-2|TRBJ2-1|.|.
CASSSYRASPFF
TGTGCCAGCAGCTCCTACAGGGCAAGTCCGTTCTTC
>TRBV7-6|TRBJ1-5|.|.
CASSAVDNQPQHF
TGTGCCAGCAGCGCCGTGGACAATCAGCCCCAGCATTTT
>TRBV6-5|TRBJ1-2|TRBD1|.
CASRSGQGSLGYTF
TGTGCCAGCAGGTCGGGACAGGGGTCACTCGGCTACACCTTC
>TRBV7-9|TRBJ1-2|.|few
CASSQQQYGYTF
TGTGCCAGCAGCCAACAGCAATATGGCTACACCTTC
>TRBV4-1|TRBJ1-4|.|.
CASSQPWGGATNEKLFF
TGCGCCAGCAGCCAACCCTGGGGGGGGGCAACTAATGAAAAACTATTTTTT
>TRBV7-2|TRBJ1-1|.|once
CASSLMAAEGAFF
TGTGCCAGCAGCTTAATGGCCGCAGAGGGAGCTTTCTTT
>TRBV7-8|TRBJ2-7|.|few
CASSPGRVGWYEQYF
TGTGCCAGCAGCCCCGGTCGGGTAGGGTGGTACGAGCAGTACTTC
>TRBV6-6|TRBJ1-2|TRBD1|.
CASSLGQGGYGYTF
TGTGCCAGCTCCCTCGGACAGGGAGGCTATGGCTACACCTTC
>TRBV18|TRBJ1-1|TRBD1|.
CASSPGQVNTEAFF
TGTGCCAGCTCACCGGGACAGGTGAACACTGAAGCTTTCTTT
>TRBV19|TRBJ1-1|.|once
CASSMTIFGGTEAFF
TGTGCCAGTAGTATGACGATTTTCGGTGGCACTGAAGCTTTCTTT
>TRBV5-5|TRBJ2-3|TRBD2|.
CASSPVTSGDTDTQYF
TGTGCCAGCAGCCCCGTGACTAGCGGGGACACAGATACGCAGTATTTT
>TRBV5-1|TRBJ2-7|.|few
CASSLRSEYEQYF
TGCGCCAGCAGCTTGCGTTCGGAGTACGAGCAGTACTTC
>TRBV2|TRBJ2-2|.|.
CASSLQTSNTGELFF
TGTGCCAGCAGTCTACAGACCTCGAACACCGGGGAGCTGTTTTTT